Listed here are 29 T cell receptor beta chains from one sample, sequenced in a study of T-cell memory formation after mild COVID-19. TCRdb reanalysed the 5' RACE reads using MiXCR and keeps one entry per CDR3 protein. The data show roughly 320,000 distinct CDR3 sequences, 25% to 30% seen once. Material for sequencing was PBMCs or a T cell subset sorted from them (not recorded which). The receptors stem from an adult woman who had mild COVID-19 (a few samples of this study predate the infection). Cell type and time point are not known.

J is TRBJ2-3 and V is TRBV7-3, with 8 bases lining up with TRBD2. The junction had 11 bases not matched to a gene; V was cut back by 5 bases and J by 4 bases. This CDR3 has 16 amino acids. Germline V CDR1 and CDR2: SGHTA, FQGTGA. The CDR3 region has the DNA TGTGCCAGCAGCCCATTAGCGGGAAGTAGGCCAGATACGCAGTATTTT. Translated, it gives CASSPLAGSRPDTQYF.

In this sample, this clonotype turned up a few times. The chain employs TRBV27 and TRBJ2-3; 7 bases map to TRBD2. V was pared by 2 bases and J by 1 base, with 3 bases of the junction left unmatched. This CDR3 has 15 residues. Germline lookup yields CDR1 MNHEY and CDR2 SMNVEV (reference sequence). CDR3 in amino acids: CASSLRGVGTDTQYF. CDR3 sequence (DNA): TGTGCCAGCAGTTTACGGGGGGTAGGCACAGATACGCAGTATTTT.

This clonotype ranks as medium-sized. Just one base apart from a much larger clone, this may be a read error. The V and J genes are TRBV12-3 or TRBV12-4 and TRBJ2-5; TRBD1 is a possible D gene (6 bases). The CDR3 totals 17 residues. The ends were cut back, 6 bases at V and 3 bases at J, with 23 bases in the middle. The CDR3 spells CASSLLGARDGKETQYF. The CDR3 bases are TGTGCCAGCAGCCTACTGGGGGCCCGGGACGGCAAAGAGACCCAGTACTTC.

On this clonotype itself: In this CDR3 the conserved last residue, phenylalanine or tryptophan, is missing, so a read error is likely. The chain is built from TRBV27 and TRBJ1-5; D perhaps matches TRBD1 (6 bases). Germline values: CDR1 MNHEY, CDR2 SMNVEV (reference sequence). V shed 5 bases and J shed 2 bases, with 13 bases lying between them. This CDR3 is built from 15 residues. This CDR3 reads CASSLQGSGNQPQHL. In nucleotides, the CDR3 is TGTGCCAGCAGTCTTCAGGGGAGCGGCAATCAGCCCCAGCATTTG.

This clonotype appeared once. The chain uses TRBV5-1 and TRBJ2-5; D gene uncertain. With 0 bases removed from V and 3 bases from J, the gap between germline ends came to 12 bases. The CDR3 totals 15 residues. The V gene's germline CDR1 is SGHRS and CDR2 YFSETQ. The CDR3 DNA is TGCGCCAGCAGCTTGGGGTTAGGGAAAGAAGAGACCCAGTACTTC. Its protein product is CASSLGLGKEETQYF.

This clonotype was picked up a small number of times. V usage is TRBV7-3 and J usage is TRBJ1-1, with a tentative D call TRBD1 (5 bases). The CDR3 is made up of 14 amino acids. From germline, CDR1 is SGHTA and CDR2 FQGTGA. V dropped 5 bases and J dropped 1 base, with 11 bases sitting between them. The CDR3 sequence: CASSERGSNTEAFF. The DNA for the CDR3 is TGTGCCAGCAGCGAGAGGGGATCGAACACTGAAGCTTTCTTT.

This clonotype was picked up a small number of times. The V gene is TRBV18, the J gene TRBJ2-1; 7 bases agree with TRBD1. V shed 2 bases and J 5 bases; nucleotides not matched to a gene: 0. Per germline, CDR1 KGHSH and CDR2 LQKENI. This CDR3 is 13 amino acids long. In nucleotides, the CDR3 is TGTGCCAGCTCACCAGGACAGGACAATGAGCAGTTCTTC. It is translated as CASSPGQDNEQFF.

The sample holds a few counts of this clonotype. This sequence joins TRBV18 and TRBJ1-3; unclear D gene. V shed 1 base and J shed 0 bases, with 10 bases lying between them. The CDR3 extends over 16 amino acids. Germline values: CDR1 KGHSH, CDR2 LQKENI. The CDR3 is CASSPQPVLSGNTIYF. CDR3 nucleotide sequence: TGTGCCAGCTCACCACAACCAGTTCTCTCTGGAAACACCATATATTTT.

This rearrangement joins TRBV20-1 to TRBJ2-1; TRBD2 matches at 12 bases. The germline CDR1 and CDR2 sequences are DFQATT and SNEGSKA (reference sequence). The CDR3 has 15 amino acids. V was clipped by 0 bases and J by 8 bases; unmatched bases: 5. CDR3 bases: TGCAGTGCTAGAGAACTAGCGGGAGGTCGGGATGAGCAGTTCTTC. It encodes CSARELAGGRDEQFF.

This chain uses TRBV29-1 with TRBJ2-3, with D perhaps TRBD1 (5 bases). From germline, CDR1 is SQVTM and CDR2 ANQGSEA. The CDR3 totals 10 residues. CDR3: CNRSTDTQYF. The CDR3 DNA is TGCAACAGGAGCACAGATACGCAGTATTTT.

V gene TRBV7-9 combines with J gene TRBJ2-7; 7 bases align to TRBD1. The J segment lost 2 bases and the V segment lost 5 bases, leaving 9 bases of the junction unmatched. CDR3 length equals 15 residues. The germline V gene encodes CDR1 SEHNR and CDR2 FQNEAQ (reference sequence). CDR3 coding DNA: TGTGCCAGCAGCACCCATCATACAGGGGCCTACGAGCAGTACTTC. Translated: CASSTHHTGAYEQYF.

This clonotype was counted a few times. This rearrangement joins TRBV7-2 to TRBJ2-5; D is possibly TRBD2 (5 bases). The V gene lost 6 bases and the J gene lost 4 bases, with 18 bases spanning the gap. The CDR3 sequence is 15 residues long. CDR1 and CDR2 from the germline V gene are SGHTA and FQGNSA. In nucleotides, the CDR3 is TGTGCCAGCAGTCCCACAGTAAGCGGTCGAGAGACCCAGTACTTC. Its protein product is CASSPTVSGRETQYF.

The chain links TRBV5-1 to TRBJ2-6; the D is unclear. The V gene's germline CDR1 is SGHRS and CDR2 YFSETQ. The V gene lost 1 base and the J gene lost 2 bases, with 19 bases spanning the gap. The CDR3 contains 19 residues. In nucleotides, the CDR3 is TGCGCCAGCAGCTTGAATCTGGGGAAGGATGAGGCTGGGGCCAACGTCCTGACTTTC. Translation gives CASSLNLGKDEAGANVLTF.

The chain links TRBV7-8 to TRBJ1-2; D gene unclear. The CDR3 runs to 16 residues. Germline CDR1 SGHVS, CDR2 FQNEAQ. V was trimmed by 2 bases and J by 5 bases, leaving 18 bases between them. CDR3 in DNA: TGTGCCAGCAGCTTACAGCCCCTCGGGAAGGGATATGGCTACACCTTC. Translation gives CASSLQPLGKGYGYTF. The variable domain in full, with the rest retrieved from reference TRBV7-8 and TRBJ1-2, is GAGVSQSPRYKVAKRGQDVALRCDPISGHVSLFWYQQALGQGPEFLTYFQNEAQLDKSGLPSDRFFAERPEGSVSTLKIQRTQQEDSAVYLCASSLQPLGKGYGYTFGSGTRLTVV.

In this sample, this clonotype turned up a few times. V and J are TRBV20-1 and TRBJ1-1, with D unclear. The CDR3 sequence is 13 residues long. In germline, CDR1 is DFQATT, CDR2 SNEGSKA (reference sequence). V dropped 3 bases and J dropped 1 base, with 9 bases sitting between them. Here the CDR3 reads CSASDGPNTEAFF. The CDR3, as DNA: TGCAGTGCTAGTGACGGGCCGAACACTGAAGCTTTCTTT.

The V and J genes are TRBV12-3 or TRBV12-4 and TRBJ2-7; D may be TRBD1 (6 bases). V shed 4 bases and J shed 0 bases, with 13 bases lying between them. This CDR3 region has 15 residues. CDR3 sequence (DNA): TGTGCCAGCAGTTCTCGACAGGTGACCTCCTACGAGCAGTACTTC. Translated: CASSSRQVTSYEQYF.

The chain uses TRBV5-1 and TRBJ1-1; 12 positions match TRBD1. The CDR3 totals 15 residues. CDR1 is SGHRS, CDR2 YFSETQ, per germline. Germline trimming cut 5 bases from V and 2 bases from J; bases unmatched to any gene: 4. CDR3 sequence (DNA): TGCGCCAGCAGGCGAGGGACAGGGGGCAACACTGAAGCTTTCTTT. Its translation: CASRRGTGGNTEAFF.

This chain links TRBV12-3 or TRBV12-4 with TRBJ2-7, with 15 bases aligning to TRBD2. Trimming cost V 6 bases and J 4 bases; bases outside gene matches: 13. CDR3 length: 18 residues. The DNA of the CDR3 is TGTGCCAGCAGCCCCGGGCCGGGACTAGCGGGGGGCGTGTACGAGCAGTACTTC. This sequence encodes CASSPGPGLAGGVYEQYF.

This clonotype was seen only a few times. The chain uses TRBV27 and TRBJ2-7; 7 bases map to TRBD1. The CDR3 has 15 residues. With 2 bases clipped from V and 2 bases from J, the junction kept 6 bases outside the gene matches. CDR1 and CDR2 from the germline V gene are MNHEY and SMNVEV (reference sequence). The CDR3: CASSLKGAKPYEQYF. The CDR3, as DNA: TGTGCCAGCAGTTTAAAGGGGGCAAAACCCTACGAGCAGTACTTC.

The CDR3 reads CATSTRQTRSGNTIYF. In DNA form, the CDR3 reads TGTGCCACCAGCACCCGACAGACTCGCTCTGGAAACACCATATATTTT. The chain recombines TRBV15 with TRBJ1-3, with D possibly being TRBD1 (5 bases). The CDR3 consists of 16 residues. V was clipped by 4 bases and J by 0 bases, with 13 bases between them. CDR1 and CDR2 from the germline V gene are LNHNV and YYDKDF (reference sequence).

This clonotype was seen only a few times. The chain links TRBV12-3 or TRBV12-4 to TRBJ1-2, with D perhaps TRBD1 (5 bases). Deletions cut 2 bases from V and 0 bases from J, with 7 bases between. This CDR3 is 14 amino acids long. For the CDR3, the DNA is TGTGCCAGCAGTTTATCGACAGCTAACTATGGCTACACCTTC. Its translation is CASSLSTANYGYTF.

This clonotype has only a few counts. DNA for the CDR3: TGCGCCAGCAGCTTGGGCAGGGCAGGCTACGAGCAGTACTTC. Amino acid sequence: CASSLGRAGYEQYF. This rearrangement joins TRBV5-1 to TRBJ2-7; weak D call: TRBD1 (5 bases). This CDR3 is 14 amino acids long. V was shortened by 0 bases and J by 3 bases, with 10 bases between the two germline ends. Germline CDR1 is SGHRS and CDR2 is YFSETQ. The full variable domain, rest sourced from reference TRBV5-1 and TRBJ2-7, is KAGVTQTPRYLIKTRGQQVTLSCSPISGHRSVSWYQQTPGQGLQFLFEYFSETQRNKGNFPGRFSGRQFSNSRSEMNVSTLELGDSALYLCASSLGRAGYEQYFGPGTRLTVT.

This clonotype was counted many times. The chain links TRBV12-3 or TRBV12-4 to TRBJ2-1, with D perhaps TRBD2 (5 bases). The CDR3 runs 18 residues. V lost 8 bases, J lost 0 bases, and 23 bases lay in between. The CDR3 region has the DNA TGTGCCAGCCACTTCGATACCCGGGGAGTCAGCTCCTACAATGAGCAGTTCTTC. Protein: CASHFDTRGVSSYNEQFF.

The rearrangement links TRBV12-3 or TRBV12-4 to TRBJ1-5; D is unresolved. V lost 3 bases and J 3 bases, leaving 12 bases between the germline ends. The CDR3 consists of 15 residues. As DNA, the CDR3 is TGTGCCAGCAGTTTTGAGGGTGGTTTCAATCAGCCCCAGCATTTT. Amino acid sequence: CASSFEGGFNQPQHF.

This clonotype occurred a few times. This chain connects TRBV7-2 to TRBJ2-5, with 11 positions matching TRBD2. V gave up 5 bases and J gave up 4 bases; unmatched junction bases: 9. Germline lookup yields CDR1 SGHTA and CDR2 FQGNSA. CDR3 length: 16 amino acids. The CDR3, as DNA: TGTGCCAGCAGCCCACTAGCGGGGGCATACGGAGAGACCCAGTACTTC. Protein: CASSPLAGAYGETQYF.

A few counts support this clonotype. V is TRBV9 and J is TRBJ2-7; no reliable D call. The CDR3 is 14 residues long. The germline gives CDR1 SGDLS, CDR2 YYNGEE. The V gene lost 0 bases and the J gene lost 0 bases, with 7 bases spanning the gap. CDR3 residues: CASSVALGSYEQYF. CDR3 in DNA: TGTGCCAGCAGCGTAGCTTTAGGCTCCTACGAGCAGTACTTC.

This clonotype appeared a few times. J is TRBJ2-2 and V is TRBV2, with D tentatively TRBD1 (5 bases). Per the germline V gene, CDR1 is SNHLY and CDR2 is FYNNEI. The CDR3 consists of 15 residues. V was shortened by 2 bases and J by 0 bases, with 7 bases between the two germline ends. CDR3: CASSEQGSNTGELFF. Here the CDR3 DNA reads TGTGCCAGCAGTGAACAGGGATCGAACACCGGGGAGCTGTTTTTT.

This clonotype was detected only a few times. The chain joins TRBV3-1 to TRBJ2-7; 14 nucleotides agree with TRBD2. The CDR3 has 15 residues. Germline V gives CDR1 LGHDT, CDR2 YNNKEL (reference sequence). J gave up 7 bases and V 3 bases, and 5 bases lay outside the gene matches. The CDR3 DNA reads TGTGCCAGCAGCCATGGGACTAGCGGGGGCGGGGAGCAGTACTTC. Its translation is CASSHGTSGGGEQYF.

Points on this clonotype: At one boundary the junction diverges from the germline segment, which might be a read error. The V gene is TRBV11-2, the J gene TRBJ2-1; a possible D gene is TRBD2 (6 bases). The CDR3 consists of 15 residues. CDR1 is SGHAT and CDR2 is FQNNGV in the germline V gene. The DNA of the CDR3 is TGTGCCAGCAGCATAGAGGGACTTAGCAACAATGAGCAGTTCTTC. Translated, it gives CASSIEGLSNNEQFF.